This T cell receptor (beta chain) was obtained from a study of blood T cell repertoires in COVID-19. About the research overall: Researchers got acute and convalescent COVID-19 samples from the United States, Italy and Spain. PBMCs, B-cell-depleted T cells, or T cells were the source of the cDNA or gDNA that made up the material.

The CDR3 totals 16 residues. The germline V gene encodes CDR1 MGHRA and CDR2 YSYEKL. The ends were cut back, 4 bases at V and 4 bases at J, with 17 bases in the middle. Original methodology: Estimates of nucleated cell counts were drawn from the amplification of reference gene primers. Assay: immunoSEQ multiplex PCR; the TCRdb copy retains only in-frame clones and omits some. V and J calls plus clone size are reproduced from that table; the DNA served to infer D and trimming. The sample carries about 42,000 clones, around 76% recorded once. Sequenced: peripheral blood. V usage is TRBV4-1 and J usage is TRBJ1-3, with no clear D. The receptor was isolated from a man aged 65 to 85 with active or convalescent COVID-19. CDR3 nucleotides: TGCGCCAGCAGCCGATCAATGCAGGAGGTGGGAAACACCATATATTTT. Translating it yields CASSRSMQEVGNTIYF.